The T cell receptor beta chain described here comes from a study of blood T cell repertoires in COVID-19. As for the study in general: Both acute and convalescent COVID-19 samples were obtained from the United States, Italy and Spain.

The authors' processing: The authors estimated nucleated cell counts from reference gene primer amplification. Data came from immunoSEQ multiplex PCR; TCRdb stores just in-frame clones and leaves some out. V and J calls and clone size are as listed in that table; D and trimming were resolved from the DNA. Here the sample spans about 170,000 clones, about 80% being singletons. The CDR3 has 16 amino acids. The receptor's source is a woman aged 65 to 85 in a cohort exposed to, infected with or recovered from COVID-19 (not recorded which). This rearrangement joins TRBV21-1 to TRBJ2-2; the DNA was not used to check the table's D call, TRBD1. TRBV21-1 constitutes a pseudogene. The sequenced sample was PBMCs or T cells enriched from blood (not recorded which). The CDR3 DNA is TGTGCCAGCAGCGCCCGAGACAGGGAGGACACCGGGGAGCTGTTTTTT. Protein: CASSARDREDTGELFF.